This T cell receptor (beta chain) is drawn from a study of cytomegalovirus exposure and HLA in healthy donors. Study-wide results and limits: Donor immune exposure was known only as CMV serostatus.

The PCR was carried out with 60 Vbeta primers and 13 Jbeta primers. TCRdb's table, derived via immunoSEQ multiplex PCR, lists solely in-frame clones and lacks some. The sample holds 95,000 to 110,000 clones, around 67% seen once. The ends were cut back, 6 bases at V and 10 bases at J, with 15 bases in the middle. Looked up from germline, CDR1 is MDHEN and CDR2 is SYDVKM. CDR3 size: 12 residues. Concerning this clone: Its antigen is as yet unknown.

The sample taken for sequencing was PBMCs. The receptor was derived from a woman aged 50 to 60 in good health and CMV-seronegative. The chain couples TRBV28 to TRBJ1-1; D gene uncertain. CDR3 amino acids: CASSLLGIGAFF. The DNA for the CDR3 is TGTGCCAGCAGCCTTCTCGGTATTGGAGCTTTCTTT. Supplemented by reference TRBV28 and TRBJ1-1, the full variable domain reads DVKVTQSSRYLVKRTGEKVFLECVQDMDHENMFWYRQDPGLGLRLIYFSYDVKMKEKGDIPEGYSVSREKKERFSLILESASTNQTSMYLCASSLLGIGAFFGQGTRLTVV.